This T cell receptor beta chain was captured in a study of tumor-infiltrating lymphocytes in localized non-small cell lung cancer. The trim removed 6 bases at V and 4 bases at J, leaving 5 bases unmatched. The CDR3 spans 13 residues. In germline, CDR1 is SQVTM, CDR2 ANQGSEA. As for this clone: Antigen: not known.

Profiled with immunoSEQ multiplex PCR; TCRdb holds only in-frame clones, not every one. The top ten hold roughly 7% of the sample, which has over 9,500 clones, over 65% seen once. Study outcomes and limitations: Higher tumor T cell infiltration than in uninvolved lung was supported by TCRbeta sequencing. No link was found between tumor T-cell fraction and recurrence-free survival.

Sequencing input: lung tumor tissue. This receptor was identified in a human donor with non-small cell lung cancer. The chain employs TRBV29-1 and TRBJ1-4, with TRBD1 matching over 7 bases. CDR3 amino acids: CSVAGQVNEKLFF. The CDR3 nucleotides read TGCAGCGTCGCTGGACAGGTTAATGAAAAACTGTTTTTT.